This note documents a single T cell receptor (beta chain) sequence. Its antigen is not identified. This entry comes from a study of T cell repertoires in cytomegalovirus infection. The germline gives CDR1 SQVTM, CDR2 ANQGSEA. V shed 6 bases and J 0 bases; nucleotides not matched to a gene: 8. The CDR3 contains 14 residues. TCRdb re-analysed the reads in MiXCR, keeping a single row per CDR3 protein. The sample lists about 830,000 distinct CDR3 sequences, roughly 33% seen once, with around 12% in the top ten. The chain is built from TRBV29-1 and TRBJ2-7; 7 positions agree with TRBD2. The receptor comes from a human donor in good health (CMV status not recorded). Some clones in this sample may be carry-over from other donors' samples. The material was cultured CD8+ T cells from PBMCs, obtained from culture after CMV antigen stimulation. CDR3 nucleotides: TGCAGCGTCCTAGGGGAGGGCTCCTCCTACGAGCAGTACTTC. Encoded protein: CSVLGEGSSYEQYF.